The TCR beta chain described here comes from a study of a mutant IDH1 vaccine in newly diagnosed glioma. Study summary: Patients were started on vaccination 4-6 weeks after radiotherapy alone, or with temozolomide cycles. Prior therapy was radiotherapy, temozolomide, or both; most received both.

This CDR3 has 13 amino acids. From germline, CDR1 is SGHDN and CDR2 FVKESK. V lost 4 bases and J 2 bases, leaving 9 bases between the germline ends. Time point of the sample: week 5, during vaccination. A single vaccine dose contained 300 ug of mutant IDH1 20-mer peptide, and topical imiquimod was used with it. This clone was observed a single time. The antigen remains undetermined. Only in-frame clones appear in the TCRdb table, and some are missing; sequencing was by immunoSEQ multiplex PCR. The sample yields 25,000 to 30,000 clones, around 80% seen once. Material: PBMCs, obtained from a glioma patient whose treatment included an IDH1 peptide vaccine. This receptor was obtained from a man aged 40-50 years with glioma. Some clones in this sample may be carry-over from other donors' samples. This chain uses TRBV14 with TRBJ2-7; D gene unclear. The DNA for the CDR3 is TGTGCCAGCAGCCTAGTTGGTGCCTACGAGCAGTACTTC. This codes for CASSLVGAYEQYF.